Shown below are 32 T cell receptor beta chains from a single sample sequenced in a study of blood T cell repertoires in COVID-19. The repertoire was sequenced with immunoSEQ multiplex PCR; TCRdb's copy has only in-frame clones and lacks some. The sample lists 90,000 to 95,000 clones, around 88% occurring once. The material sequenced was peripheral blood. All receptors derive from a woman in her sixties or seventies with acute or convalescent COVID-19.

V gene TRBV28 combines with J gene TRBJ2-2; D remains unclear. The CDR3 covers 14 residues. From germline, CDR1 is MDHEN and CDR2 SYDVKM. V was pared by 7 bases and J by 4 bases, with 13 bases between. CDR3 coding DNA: TGTGCCAGCAAGCACCGGTCGGTCACCGGGGAGCTGTTTTTT. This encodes CASKHRSVTGELFF.

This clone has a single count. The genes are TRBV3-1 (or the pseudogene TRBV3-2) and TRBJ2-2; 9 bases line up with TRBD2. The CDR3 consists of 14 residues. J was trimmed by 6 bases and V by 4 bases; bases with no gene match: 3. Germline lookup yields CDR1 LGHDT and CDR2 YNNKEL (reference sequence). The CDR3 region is CASSLGLAPGELFF. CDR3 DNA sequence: TGTGCCAGCAGCCTTGGACTAGCGCCCGGGGAGCTGTTTTTT.

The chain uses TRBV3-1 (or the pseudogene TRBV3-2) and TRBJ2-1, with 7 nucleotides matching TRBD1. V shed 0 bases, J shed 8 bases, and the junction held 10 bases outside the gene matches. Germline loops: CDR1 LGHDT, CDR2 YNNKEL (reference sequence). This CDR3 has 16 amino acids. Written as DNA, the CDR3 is TGTGCCAGCAGCCAAGATTTGGGGGACAGACGATATGAGCAGTTCTTC. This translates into CASSQDLGDRRYEQFF.

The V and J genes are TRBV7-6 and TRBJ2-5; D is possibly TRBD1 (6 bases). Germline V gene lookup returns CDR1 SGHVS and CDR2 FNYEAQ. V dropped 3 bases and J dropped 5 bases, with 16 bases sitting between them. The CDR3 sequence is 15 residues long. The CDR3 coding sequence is TGTGCCAGCAGCTTGGCAGGGGTCCTGGGGGAGACCCAGTACTTC. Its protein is CASSLAGVLGETQYF.

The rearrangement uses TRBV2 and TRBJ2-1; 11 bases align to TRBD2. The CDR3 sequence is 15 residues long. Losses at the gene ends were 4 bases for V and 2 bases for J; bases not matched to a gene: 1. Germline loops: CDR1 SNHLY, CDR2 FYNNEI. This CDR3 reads CASSGTSGPYNEQFF. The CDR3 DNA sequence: TGTGCCAGCAGTGGGACTAGCGGGCCCTACAATGAGCAGTTCTTC. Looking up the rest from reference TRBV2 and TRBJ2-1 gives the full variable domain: EPEVTQTPSHQVTQMGQEVILRCVPISNHLYFYWYRQILGQKVEFLVSFYNNEISEKSEIFDDQFSVERPDGSNFTLKIRSTKLEDSAMYFCASSGTSGPYNEQFFGPGTRLTVL.

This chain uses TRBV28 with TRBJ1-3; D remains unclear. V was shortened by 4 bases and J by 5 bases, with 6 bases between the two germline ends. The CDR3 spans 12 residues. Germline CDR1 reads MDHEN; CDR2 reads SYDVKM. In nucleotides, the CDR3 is TGTGCCAGCAGTTCCGTCCGAAACACCATATATTTT. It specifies CASSSVRNTIYF.

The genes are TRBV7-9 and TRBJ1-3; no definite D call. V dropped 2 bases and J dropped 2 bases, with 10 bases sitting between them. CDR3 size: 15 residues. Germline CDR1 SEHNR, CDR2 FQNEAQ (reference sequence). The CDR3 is CASSLRGSAGNTIYF. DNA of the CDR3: TGTGCCAGCAGCTTACGTGGGAGTGCTGGAAACACCATATATTTT.

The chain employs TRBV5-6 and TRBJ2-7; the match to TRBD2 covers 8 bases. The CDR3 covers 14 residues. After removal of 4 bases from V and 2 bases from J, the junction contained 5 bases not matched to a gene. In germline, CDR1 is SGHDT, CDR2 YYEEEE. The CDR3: CASSPGLATYEQYF. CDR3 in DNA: TGTGCCAGCAGCCCAGGACTAGCTACCTACGAGCAGTACTTC.

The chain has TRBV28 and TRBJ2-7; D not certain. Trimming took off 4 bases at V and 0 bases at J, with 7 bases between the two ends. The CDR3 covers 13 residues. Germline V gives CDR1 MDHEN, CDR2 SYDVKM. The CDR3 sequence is CASSSVSSYEQYF. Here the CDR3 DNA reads TGTGCCAGCAGTTCCGTTAGCTCCTACGAGCAGTACTTC.

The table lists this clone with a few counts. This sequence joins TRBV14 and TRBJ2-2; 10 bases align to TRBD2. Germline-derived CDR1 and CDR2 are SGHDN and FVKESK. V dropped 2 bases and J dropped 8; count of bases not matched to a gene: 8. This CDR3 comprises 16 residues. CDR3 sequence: CASSQNLAGVTGELFF. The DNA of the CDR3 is TGTGCCAGCAGCCAAAATCTAGCGGGAGTTACTGGGGAGCTGTTTTTT.

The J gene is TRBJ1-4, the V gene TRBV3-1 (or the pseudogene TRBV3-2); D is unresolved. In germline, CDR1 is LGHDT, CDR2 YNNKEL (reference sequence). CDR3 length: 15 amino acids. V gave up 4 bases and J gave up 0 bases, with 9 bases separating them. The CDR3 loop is CASSPQVATNEKLFF. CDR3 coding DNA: TGTGCCAGCAGCCCCCAGGTGGCAACTAATGAAAAACTGTTTTTT.

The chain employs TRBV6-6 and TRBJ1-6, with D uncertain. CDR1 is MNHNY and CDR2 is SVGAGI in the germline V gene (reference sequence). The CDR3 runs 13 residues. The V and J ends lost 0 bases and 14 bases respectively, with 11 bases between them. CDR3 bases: TGTGCCAGCAGTTACTCGAGAGTTTCGGCCCTCCACTTT. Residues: CASSYSRVSALHF.

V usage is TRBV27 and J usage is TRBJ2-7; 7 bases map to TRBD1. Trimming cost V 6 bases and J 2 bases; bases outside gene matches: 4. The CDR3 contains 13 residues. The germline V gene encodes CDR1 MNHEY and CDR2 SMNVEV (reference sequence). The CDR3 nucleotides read TGTGCCAGCAGCCCTGACAGGGCCTACGAGCAGTACTTC. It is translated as CASSPDRAYEQYF.

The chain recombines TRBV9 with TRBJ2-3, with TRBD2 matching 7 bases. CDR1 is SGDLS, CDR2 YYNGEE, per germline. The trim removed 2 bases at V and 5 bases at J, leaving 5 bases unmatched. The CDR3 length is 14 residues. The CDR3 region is CASSVASGGDTQYF. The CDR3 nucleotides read TGTGCCAGCAGCGTCGCTAGCGGAGGAGATACGCAGTATTTT.

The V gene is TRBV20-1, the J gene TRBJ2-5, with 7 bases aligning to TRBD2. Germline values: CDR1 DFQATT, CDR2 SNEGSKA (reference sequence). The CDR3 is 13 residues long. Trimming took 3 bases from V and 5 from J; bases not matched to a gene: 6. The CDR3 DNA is TGCAGTGCTAGTTCGACTAGCTGGGAGACCCAGTACTTC. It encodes CSASSTSWETQYF.

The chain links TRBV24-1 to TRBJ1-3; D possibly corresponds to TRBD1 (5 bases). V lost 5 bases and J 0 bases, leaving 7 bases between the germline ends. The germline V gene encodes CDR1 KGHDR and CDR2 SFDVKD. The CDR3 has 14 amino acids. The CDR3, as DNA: TGTGCCACCAGTGCAGGGTACTCTGGAAACACCATATATTTT. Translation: CATSAGYSGNTIYF.

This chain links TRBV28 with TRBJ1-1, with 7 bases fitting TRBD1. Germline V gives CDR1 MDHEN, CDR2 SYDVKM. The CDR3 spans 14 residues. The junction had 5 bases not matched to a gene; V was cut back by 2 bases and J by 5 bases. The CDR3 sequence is CASSLVGGWTEAFF. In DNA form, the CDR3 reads TGTGCCAGCAGTTTAGTAGGGGGCTGGACTGAAGCTTTCTTT.

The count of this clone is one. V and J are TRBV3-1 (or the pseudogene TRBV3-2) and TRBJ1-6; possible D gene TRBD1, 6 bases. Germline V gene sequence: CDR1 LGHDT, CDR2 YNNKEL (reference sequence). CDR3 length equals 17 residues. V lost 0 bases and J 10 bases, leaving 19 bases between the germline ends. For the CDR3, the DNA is TGTGCCAGCAGCCAAGATGGATCAACAGGGAATCGGTCACCCCTCCACTTT. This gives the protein CASSQDGSTGNRSPLHF.

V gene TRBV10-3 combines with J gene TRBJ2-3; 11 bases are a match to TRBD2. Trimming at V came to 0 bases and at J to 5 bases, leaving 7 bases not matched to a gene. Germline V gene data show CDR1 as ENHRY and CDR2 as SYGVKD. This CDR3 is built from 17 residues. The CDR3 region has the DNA TGTGCCATCAGTGAGTCGACTACTAGCGGGAGTAAAGATACGCAGTATTTT. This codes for CAISESTTSGSKDTQYF.

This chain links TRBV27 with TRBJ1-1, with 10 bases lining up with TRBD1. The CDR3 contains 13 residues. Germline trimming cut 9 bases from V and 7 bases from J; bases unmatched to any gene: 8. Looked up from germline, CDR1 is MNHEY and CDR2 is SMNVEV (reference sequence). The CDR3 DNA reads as TGTGCCAGTTCCGACAGGGGGCGGTTTGAAGCTTTCTTT. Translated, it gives CASSDRGRFEAFF.

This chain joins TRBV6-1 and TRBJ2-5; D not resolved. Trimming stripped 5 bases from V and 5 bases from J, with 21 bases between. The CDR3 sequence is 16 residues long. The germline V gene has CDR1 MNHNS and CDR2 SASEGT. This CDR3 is CASSQDSRQTGETQYF. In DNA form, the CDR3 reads TGTGCCAGCAGTCAAGACTCACGCCAGACCGGGGAGACCCAGTACTTC.

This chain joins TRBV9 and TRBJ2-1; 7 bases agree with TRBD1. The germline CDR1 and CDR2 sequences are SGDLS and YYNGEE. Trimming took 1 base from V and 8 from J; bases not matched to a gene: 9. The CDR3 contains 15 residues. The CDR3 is CASSVMGQGVDEQFF. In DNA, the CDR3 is TGTGCCAGCAGCGTAATGGGCCAGGGGGTGGATGAGCAGTTCTTC.

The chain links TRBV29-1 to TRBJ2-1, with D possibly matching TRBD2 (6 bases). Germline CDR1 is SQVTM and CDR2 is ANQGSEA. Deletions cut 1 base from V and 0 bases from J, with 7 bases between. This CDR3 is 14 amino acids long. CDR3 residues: CSVEGRGSYNEQFF. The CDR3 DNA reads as TGCAGCGTTGAAGGGCGGGGCTCCTACAATGAGCAGTTCTTC.

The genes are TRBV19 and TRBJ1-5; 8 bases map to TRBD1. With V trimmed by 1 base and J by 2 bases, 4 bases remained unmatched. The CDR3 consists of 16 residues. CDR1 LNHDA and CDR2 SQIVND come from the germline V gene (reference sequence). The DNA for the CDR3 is TGTGCCAGTAGTATAGGGACAGGGCGTGGCAATCAGCCCCAGCATTTT. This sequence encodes CASSIGTGRGNQPQHF.

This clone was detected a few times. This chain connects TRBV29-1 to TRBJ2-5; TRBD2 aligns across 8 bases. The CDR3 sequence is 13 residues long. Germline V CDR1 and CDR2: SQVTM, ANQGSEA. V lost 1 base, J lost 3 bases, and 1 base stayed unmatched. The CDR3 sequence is CSVEAGGKETQYF. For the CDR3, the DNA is TGCAGCGTTGAAGCGGGAGGGAAAGAGACCCAGTACTTC.

The CDR3 nucleotides read TGTGCCAGCAGTGGACTGAAGTCCTCCTACGAGCAGTACTTC. Protein: CASSGLKSSYEQYF. V usage is TRBV6-6 and J usage is TRBJ2-7, with a tentative D call TRBD2 (5 bases). Germline lookup yields CDR1 MNHNY and CDR2 SVGAGI (reference sequence). Trimming pared 5 bases from V and 0 bases from J, leaving 11 bases between. The CDR3 has 14 amino acids.

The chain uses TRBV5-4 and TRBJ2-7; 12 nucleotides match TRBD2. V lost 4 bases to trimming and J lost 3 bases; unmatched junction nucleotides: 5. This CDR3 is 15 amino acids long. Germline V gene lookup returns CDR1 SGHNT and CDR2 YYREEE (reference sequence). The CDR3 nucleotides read TGTGCCAGCAGCATTTCGACTAGCGGGAGCTACGAGCAGTACTTC. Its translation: CASSISTSGSYEQYF.

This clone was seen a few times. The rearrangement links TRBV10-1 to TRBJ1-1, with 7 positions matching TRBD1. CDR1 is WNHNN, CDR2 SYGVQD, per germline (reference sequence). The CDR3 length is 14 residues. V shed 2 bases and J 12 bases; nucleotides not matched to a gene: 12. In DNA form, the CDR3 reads TGCGCCAGCAGTGAGACCCGGGACAGATCATCATCTTTCTTT. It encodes CASSETRDRSSSFF.

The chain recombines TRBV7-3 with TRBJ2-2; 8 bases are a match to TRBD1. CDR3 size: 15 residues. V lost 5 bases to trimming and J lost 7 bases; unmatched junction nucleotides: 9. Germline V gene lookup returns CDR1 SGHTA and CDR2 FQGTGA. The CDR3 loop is CASSPNRGSNGELFF. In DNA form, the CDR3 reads TGTGCCAGCAGCCCTAACAGGGGGTCTAACGGGGAGCTGTTTTTT.

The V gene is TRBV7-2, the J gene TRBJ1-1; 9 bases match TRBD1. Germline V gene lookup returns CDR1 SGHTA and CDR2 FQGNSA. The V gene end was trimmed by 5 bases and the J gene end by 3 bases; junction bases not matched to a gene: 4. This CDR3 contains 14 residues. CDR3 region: CASSLWTGDTEAFF. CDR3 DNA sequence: TGTGCCAGCAGCCTCTGGACAGGGGACACTGAAGCTTTCTTT.

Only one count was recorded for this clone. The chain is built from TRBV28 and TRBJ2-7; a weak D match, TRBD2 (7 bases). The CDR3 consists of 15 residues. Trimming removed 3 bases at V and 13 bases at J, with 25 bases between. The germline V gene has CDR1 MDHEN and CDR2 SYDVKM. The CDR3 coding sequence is TGTGCCAGCAGTTTTTCCCGGGGGGCGCGGGCGCATGCTTACTTC. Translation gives CASSFSRGARAHAYF.

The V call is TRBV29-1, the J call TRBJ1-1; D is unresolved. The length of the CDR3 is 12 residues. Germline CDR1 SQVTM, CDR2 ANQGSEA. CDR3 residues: CSVVEGGTEAFF. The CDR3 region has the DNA TGCAGTGTCGTGGAGGGTGGCACTGAAGCTTTCTTT.